The rows below give T cell receptor beta chains drawn from one sample of a study of blood T cell repertoires in COVID-19. Generated by immunoSEQ multiplex PCR, the TCRdb table keeps only in-frame clones and is missing some. The sample has approximately 280,000 clones, 65% to 90% seen once; the top ten hold more than 4.5%. Sequenced material: peripheral blood. The source of these receptors is a man aged 50-60 years with active or convalescent COVID-19. CDR3s include the opening cysteine and the closing phenylalanine or tryptophan. Fields, in order: D gene, V gene, clone size, J gene, CDR3 DNA, CDR3 protein. D genes are given only for firm matches. A row's size may be missing; if present it is once, few, many or a size class.

D: NA
V: TRBV6-5
size: NA
J: TRBJ2-1
DNA: TGTGCCAAACCTACCAGACAGACATCCTACAATGAGCAGTTCTTC
CDR3: CAKPTRQTSYNEQFF

D: TRBD1
V: TRBV2
size: NA
J: TRBJ1-5
DNA: TGTGCCAGCAGGGGTGCAGGGGGTCGCAATCAGCCCCAGCATTTT
CDR3: CASRGAGGRNQPQHF

D: TRBD1
V: TRBV18
size: NA
J: TRBJ1-1
DNA: TGTGCCAGCTCACCGGGGACAGCCGATAGGGAAGCTTTCTTT
CDR3: CASSPGTADREAFF

D: NA
V: TRBV12-2
size: many
J: TRBJ1-1
DNA: TGTGCAAGTCGCATAGCCCGTGAGACCCCCGGCGGTTCCCGTAACACTGAAGCTTTCTTT
CDR3: CASRIARETPGGSRNTEAFF

D: TRBD1
V: TRBV28
size: NA
J: TRBJ1-5
DNA: TGTGCCAGCAGTAATGGACAGGGTTGGGGTCAGCCCCAGCATTTT
CDR3: CASSNGQGWGQPQHF

D: NA
V: TRBV11-1
size: NA
J: TRBJ2-1
DNA: TGTGCCAGCAGCTTAGGTGACAGGTACCCCAATGAGCAGTTCTTC
CDR3: CASSLGDRYPNEQFF

D: NA
V: TRBV6-6
size: NA
J: TRBJ2-5
DNA: TGTGCCAGCAGTCCCCCAGGGCTTGGGGAGACCCAGTACTTC
CDR3: CASSPPGLGETQYF

D: NA
V: TRBV5-4
size: NA
J: TRBJ2-7
DNA: TGTGCCAGCAGCTTGCAGGGTCACTACGAGCAGTACTTC
CDR3: CASSLQGHYEQYF

D: TRBD2
V: TRBV5-1
size: NA
J: TRBJ2-2
DNA: TGCGCCAGCAGCAAGGGACTAGCGGACACCGGGGAGCTGTTTTTT
CDR3: CASSKGLADTGELFF

D: TRBD1
V: TRBV10-1
size: NA
J: TRBJ1-1
DNA: TGCGCCACCCTGCCGGGACAGGTTCCCAACATGAACACTGAAGCTTTCTTT
CDR3: CATLPGQVPNMNTEAFF

D: NA
V: TRBV30
size: NA
J: TRBJ1-5
DNA: TGTGCCTGGAGTGCCAAGACAGGAAATCAGCCCCAGCATTTT
CDR3: CAWSAKTGNQPQHF

D: TRBD1
V: TRBV9
size: NA
J: TRBJ2-7
DNA: TGTGCCAGCAGCCAGGGACAGGGGGAAAACTACGAGCAGTACTTC
CDR3: CASSQGQGENYEQYF

D: TRBD1
V: TRBV28
size: NA
J: TRBJ1-2
DNA: TGTGCCAGCGCTGGGACAGCCGCTAACTATGGCTACACCTTC
CDR3: CASAGTAANYGYTF

D: TRBD2
V: TRBV5-4
size: NA
J: TRBJ2-1
DNA: TGTGCCACAGCGGGAGGCGGCTACAATGAGCAGTTCTTC
CDR3: CATAGGGYNEQFF

D: NA
V: TRBV24-1
size: once
J: TRBJ2-1
DNA: TGTGCCACCAGTGGTTACTACAATGAGCAGTTCTTC
CDR3: CATSGYYNEQFF

D: NA
V: TRBV21-1
size: once
J: TRBJ2-5
DNA: TGTGCCAGCAGCAAAGGGGGCTCAGCGCAAGAGACCCAGTACTTC
CDR3: CASSKGGSAQETQYF

D: NA
V: TRBV7-9
size: NA
J: TRBJ1-3
DNA: TGTGCCAGCAGCTTAGTGCGACAGTGGGGCTCTGGAAACACCATATATTTT
CDR3: CASSLVRQWGSGNTIYF

D: NA
V: TRBV5-5
size: NA
J: TRBJ2-7
DNA: TGTGCCAGCAGCCTCGGGACTGACGCCTACGAGCAGTACTTC
CDR3: CASSLGTDAYEQYF

D: NA
V: TRBV7-9
size: NA
J: TRBJ2-6
DNA: TGTGCCAGCAGCTTCGCTGGGGCCAACGTCCTGACTTTC
CDR3: CASSFAGANVLTF

D: NA
V: TRBV5-1
size: NA
J: TRBJ1-4
DNA: TGCGCCAGCAGCTACGGAGGACAGAACGCGAATGAAAAACTGTTTTTT
CDR3: CASSYGGQNANEKLFF

D: TRBD2
V: TRBV7-3
size: NA
J: TRBJ2-5
DNA: TGTGCCAGCAGCCCCGGGACTAGCAGAAAAGAGACCCAGTACTTC
CDR3: CASSPGTSRKETQYF

D: TRBD2
V: TRBV2
size: NA
J: TRBJ2-5
DNA: TGTGCCAGCAGTGATCAGGGCGGGAGTCGGGAGACCCAGTACTTC
CDR3: CASSDQGGSRETQYF

D: NA
V: TRBV6-1
size: NA
J: TRBJ1-4
DNA: TGTGCCAGCAGTGAAACCCAAGGGGCTTGGAATGAAAAACTGTTTTTT
CDR3: CASSETQGAWNEKLFF

D: NA
V: TRBV7-9
size: NA
J: TRBJ2-1
DNA: TGTGCCAGCGTTTGGGGTGGCGATAAGGGGGATGAGCAGTTCTTC
CDR3: CASVWGGDKGDEQFF

D: TRBD1
V: TRBV9
size: NA
J: TRBJ2-3
DNA: TGTGCCAGCAGCGTAGCTGACAGGGGAGCGCAGTATTTT
CDR3: CASSVADRGAQYF

D: TRBD2
V: TRBV2
size: NA
J: TRBJ2-7
DNA: TGTGCCAGCAAGAGCCTGGGACTAGGGTTCGACTCCTACGAGCAGTACTTC
CDR3: CASKSLGLGFDSYEQYF

D: TRBD1
V: TRBV6-5
size: NA
J: TRBJ1-5
DNA: TGTGCCAGCGCTAGGGGGGGGACAGGGACTCAGCCCCAGCATTTT
CDR3: CASARGGTGTQPQHF

D: NA
V: TRBV19
size: few
J: TRBJ1-6
DNA: TGTGCCAGTAGTCGGGACTCTCGGTCACCCCTCCACTTT
CDR3: CASSRDSRSPLHF

D: TRBD2
V: TRBV7-2
size: once
J: TRBJ2-5
DNA: TGTGCCAGCAGTACGAATCCGGGACTAGGGAGTCAGTACTTC
CDR3: CASSTNPGLGSQYF

D: NA
V: TRBV12-3/TRBV12-4
size: NA
J: TRBJ1-2
DNA: TGTGCCAGCTTAAAGGACGGGGTTTTGGGCTACACCTTC
CDR3: CASLKDGVLGYTF

D: NA
V: TRBV12-3/TRBV12-4
size: many
J: TRBJ2-5
DNA: TGTGCCAGCAGTTTGGCTCACCAAGAGACCCAGTACTTC
CDR3: CASSLAHQETQYF

D: NA
V: TRBV27
size: NA
J: TRBJ2-1
DNA: TGTGCCGGCAGTCCCTCCCTTCCGGGGATCAGTTCCTACAATGAGCAGTTCTTC
CDR3: CAGSPSLPGISSYNEQFF

D: NA
V: TRBV7-9
size: once
J: TRBJ2-5
DNA: TGTGCCAGCAGCAAGACGGGGGTTCAAGAGACCCAGTACTTC
CDR3: CASSKTGVQETQYF

D: NA
V: TRBV28
size: NA
J: TRBJ2-7
DNA: TGTGCCAGCAGTTTCGACAGGCCGTACCGGGAGCAGTACTTC
CDR3: CASSFDRPYREQYF

D: NA
V: TRBV11-1
size: NA
J: TRBJ2-3
DNA: TGTGCCAGCAGCCTTTCACTTAGCACAGATACGCAGTATTTT
CDR3: CASSLSLSTDTQYF

D: TRBD2
V: TRBV27
size: NA
J: TRBJ2-7
DNA: TGTGCCAGCAGACCGGCAGGGCTAGCGGGAGAGAACAAGGGGTATTACGAGCAGTACTTC
CDR3: CASRPAGLAGENKGYYEQYF

D: TRBD1
V: TRBV5-1
size: NA
J: TRBJ1-1
DNA: TGCGCCAGCAGCTTGGGACAGGGGGCAGGCACTGAAGCTTTCTTT
CDR3: CASSLGQGAGTEAFF

D: TRBD2
V: TRBV18
size: NA
J: TRBJ2-1
DNA: TGTGCCAGCTCACGGTCTAGCGGGAGGGTCAATGAGCAGTTCTTC
CDR3: CASSRSSGRVNEQFF

D: TRBD2
V: TRBV27
size: NA
J: TRBJ2-7
DNA: TGTGCCAGCAGTTCTCTAGCGGGAGACCCGCCTTCCTACGAGCAGTACTTC
CDR3: CASSSLAGDPPSYEQYF

D: TRBD2
V: TRBV4-1
size: few
J: TRBJ2-1
DNA: TGCGCCAGCAGCCAAGGACTAGCTAGGGAGCAGTTCTTC
CDR3: CASSQGLAREQFF

D: TRBD1
V: TRBV24-1
size: NA
J: TRBJ1-5
DNA: TGTGCCACCAGTGTGAGGACAGGGAATCAGCCCCAGCATTTT
CDR3: CATSVRTGNQPQHF